This TCR beta chain derives from a study of response to subunit inactivated influenza vaccine. For this clonotype: Its antigen remains unknown.

Germline CDR1 is DFQATT and CDR2 is SNEGSKA (reference sequence). V was shortened by 3 bases and J by 0 bases, with 13 bases between the two germline ends. The CDR3 consists of 15 residues. Study-wide findings and caveats: Few additional T cells are recruited per seasonal influenza vaccination, authors suggested.

TCRdb reanalysed the RT-PCR reads using MiXCR and keeps one entry per CDR3 protein. The table has around 750,000 distinct CDR3 sequences, approximately 22% seen once. The rearrangement uses TRBV20-1 and TRBJ2-3; D tentatively reads TRBD1 or TRBD2 (6 bases each). The receptor comes from a man aged 45 to 65 who received an inactivated influenza vaccine. The specimen was PBMCs from blood, collected approximately 5 days after vaccination. The CDR3 protein is CSARFGGTSTDTQYF. In DNA form, the CDR3 reads TGCAGTGCTAGGTTTGGCGGGACAAGCACAGATACGCAGTATTTT.